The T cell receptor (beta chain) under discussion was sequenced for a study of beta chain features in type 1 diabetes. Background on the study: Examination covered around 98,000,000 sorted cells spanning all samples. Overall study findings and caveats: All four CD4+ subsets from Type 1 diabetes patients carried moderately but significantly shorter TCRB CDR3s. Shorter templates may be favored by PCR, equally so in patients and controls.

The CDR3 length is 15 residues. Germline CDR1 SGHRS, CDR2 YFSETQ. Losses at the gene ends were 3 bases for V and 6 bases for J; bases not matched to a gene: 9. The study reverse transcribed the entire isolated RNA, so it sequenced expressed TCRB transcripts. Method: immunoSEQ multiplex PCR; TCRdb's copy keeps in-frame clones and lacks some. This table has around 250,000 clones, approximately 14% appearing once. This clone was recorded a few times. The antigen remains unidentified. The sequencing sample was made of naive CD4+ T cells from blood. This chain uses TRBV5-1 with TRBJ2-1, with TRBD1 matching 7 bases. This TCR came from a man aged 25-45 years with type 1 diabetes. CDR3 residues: CASSSQPGQSNEQFF. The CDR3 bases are TGCGCCAGCAGCTCACAGCCGGGACAGAGCAATGAGCAGTTCTTC.